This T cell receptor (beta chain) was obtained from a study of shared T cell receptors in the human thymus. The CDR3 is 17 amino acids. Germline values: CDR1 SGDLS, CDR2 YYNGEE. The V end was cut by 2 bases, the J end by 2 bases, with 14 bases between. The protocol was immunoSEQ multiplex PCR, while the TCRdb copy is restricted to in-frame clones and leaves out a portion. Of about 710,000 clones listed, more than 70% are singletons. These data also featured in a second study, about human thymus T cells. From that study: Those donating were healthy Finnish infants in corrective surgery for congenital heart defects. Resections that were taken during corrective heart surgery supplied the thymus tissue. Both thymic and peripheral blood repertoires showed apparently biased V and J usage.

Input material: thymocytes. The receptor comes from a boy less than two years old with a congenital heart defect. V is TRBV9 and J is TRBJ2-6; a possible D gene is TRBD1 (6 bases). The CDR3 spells CASSVQHTGTGANVLTF. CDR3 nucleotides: TGTGCCAGCAGCGTCCAACATACAGGGACTGGGGCCAACGTCCTGACTTTC.